This T cell receptor beta chain was profiled in a study of human T cells and chemical hapten exposure. Background on the study: The variation in per-sample TCR yields arose mainly from small differences in pooled library volumes.

Time point described: pre-sensitization, week 0. The treatment was: therapeutic diphenylcyclopropenone sensitization with weekly scalp DPC. TCRdb re-derived calls from the RACE reads in MiXCR, one entry per CDR3 protein. The sample yields about 270,000 distinct CDR3 sequences, approximately 8% seen once. Trimming took 6 bases from V and 7 from J, leaving 17 bases between them. The germline V gene has CDR1 LGHDT and CDR2 YNNKEL (reference sequence). CDR3 size: 14 residues. The chain has TRBV3-1 and TRBJ2-3; no clear D gene. This sequence originates from a man aged 18 to 29 with alopecia areata. Some clones in this sample may be carry-over from other donors' samples. This specimen was whole blood, taken in connection with sensitization to the hapten diphenylcyclopropenone (DPC). This CDR3 reads CASRSPSDRNTQYF. The CDR3, as DNA: TGTGCCAGCAGAAGCCCCTCCGATCGGAATACGCAGTATTTT.